These T cell receptor beta chains were read from a single sample in a study of blood T cell repertoires in COVID-19. Profiled with immunoSEQ multiplex PCR; TCRdb holds only in-frame clones, not every one. The table lists about 53,000 clones, 90% to 95% of them singletons. The material sequenced was peripheral blood. The source of these receptors is a human donor in a cohort sampled during active COVID-19. Both conserved end residues are part of each CDR3. The D gene is left open where the match is weak. Size values are once, few and many counts, or a class for expanded clones, and some rows have none.

len,v_gene,j_gene,d_gene,abundance,CDR3aa,CDR3nt
13,TRBV5-6,TRBJ2-5,.,.,CASSFETVETQYF,TGTGCCAGCAGCTTTGAGACAGTAGAGACCCAGTACTTC
14,TRBV28,TRBJ2-7,.,once,CASSSPGHSGEQYF,TGTGCCAGCAGTTCCCCCGGACATTCTGGCGAGCAGTACTTC
15,TRBV7-2,TRBJ2-3,.,.,CASSSVSWATDTQYF,TGTGCCAGCAGCTCCGTATCGTGGGCTACAGATACGCAGTATTTT
15,TRBV5-6,TRBJ2-1,TRBD2,.,CASSQTSGGFLVQFF,TGTGCCAGCAGCCAGACTAGCGGGGGGTTTCTGGTGCAGTTCTTC
16,TRBV6-4,TRBJ2-1,.,.,CASSDSWQGLNNEQFF,TGTGCCAGCAGTGACTCTTGGCAGGGGCTCAACAATGAGCAGTTCTTC
15,TRBV9,TRBJ2-1,TRBD2,.,CASSQSGSSYNEQFF,TGTGCCAGCAGTCAAAGCGGGAGCTCCTACAATGAGCAGTTCTTC
13,TRBV2,TRBJ1-5,.,.,CASGGRGYQPQHF,TGTGCCAGCGGTGGCAGGGGTTATCAGCCCCAGCATTTT
19,TRBV28,TRBJ2-1,TRBD1,.,CASSSPLWQGVPKDNEQFF,TGTGCCAGCAGTTCACCTCTTTGGCAGGGGGTTCCCAAAGACAATGAGCAGTTCTTC
17,TRBV15,TRBJ1-5,.,.,CATSRVRGGDSNQPQHF,TGTGCCACCAGCAGAGTGAGGGGGGGCGATAGCAATCAGCCCCAGCATTTT
16,TRBV9,TRBJ2-2,TRBD1,.,CASSGPQGALGGELFF,TGTGCCAGCAGCGGACCACAGGGGGCTCTTGGAGGGGAGCTGTTTTTT
14,TRBV11-2,TRBJ1-1,TRBD1,.,CASSSRDRVPEAFF,TGTGCCAGCAGCAGCCGGGACAGGGTCCCTGAAGCTTTCTTT
14,TRBV18,TRBJ2-7,.,.,CASSLSTGTYEQYF,TGTGCCAGCTCACTGTCGACAGGAACCTACGAGCAGTACTTC
15,TRBV27,TRBJ2-1,TRBD2,.,CASSYLAGAYNEQFF,TGTGCCAGCAGCTACCTAGCGGGTGCCTACAATGAGCAGTTCTTC
14,TRBV6-5,TRBJ2-5,TRBD2,.,CASGASGSFETQYF,TGTGCCAGCGGCGCTAGCGGGAGTTTTGAGACCCAGTACTTC
14,TRBV3-1/TRBV3-2,TRBJ1-1,.,once,CASSLRGGRTEAFF,TGTGCCAGCAGCCTCCGGGGGGGGCGTACTGAAGCTTTCTTT
16,TRBV7-9,TRBJ1-1,.,.,CASSFPLGGSVTEAFF,TGTGCCAGCAGCTTCCCTCTTGGGGGGTCTGTCACTGAAGCTTTCTTT
17,TRBV7-9,TRBJ2-4,.,few,CASSLGVLTKDKNIQYF,TGTGCCAGCAGCTTAGGGGTTTTGACTAAGGACAAAAACATTCAGTACTTC
16,TRBV6-1,TRBJ1-4,.,.,CASSEAPGGEGVKLFF,TGTGCCAGCAGTGAAGCCCCGGGCGGGGAGGGAGTAAAACTGTTTTTT
17,TRBV4-3,TRBJ2-1,.,.,CASSQEGALSSYNEQFF,TGCGCCAGCAGCCAAGAGGGGGCGCTTAGCTCCTACAATGAGCAGTTCTTC
13,TRBV28,TRBJ2-7,TRBD2,.,CASSLGGGGEQYF,TGTGCCAGCAGTTTGGGCGGGGGTGGCGAGCAGTACTTC
14,TRBV11-1,TRBJ1-1,.,.,CASSPGSWNTEAFF,TGTGCCAGCAGCCCCGGGAGCTGGAACACTGAAGCTTTCTTT
19,TRBV7-8,TRBJ2-1,TRBD1,.,CASSHASGGWGSSYNEQFF,TGTGCCAGCAGCCACGCCTCAGGGGGCTGGGGTAGCTCCTACAATGAGCAGTTCTTC
16,TRBV5-6,TRBJ2-3,.,.,CASSLDRGGDTDTQYF,TGTGCCAGCAGCTTGGATAGGGGGGGAGACACAGATACGCAGTATTTT
16,TRBV19,TRBJ1-6,TRBD1,few,CASSPYTGTAYSPLHF,TGTGCCAGTAGCCCTTACACCGGGACAGCTTATTCACCCCTCCACTTT
13,TRBV6-5,TRBJ2-3,TRBD2,.,CASRTSGGDTQYF,TGTGCCAGCAGGACTAGCGGGGGCGATACGCAGTATTTT
13,TRBV6-5,TRBJ2-7,TRBD1,once,CASGTGDYYEQYF,TGTGCCAGCGGGACAGGGGATTACTACGAGCAGTACTTC
14,TRBV2,TRBJ1-3,.,.,CASTSTASGNTIYF,TGTGCCAGCACGAGTACCGCCTCTGGAAACACCATATATTTT
16,TRBV7-3,TRBJ2-2,.,.,CASSLTRGQPPGELFF,TGTGCCAGCAGCTTAACCCGCGGACAGCCCCCCGGGGAGCTGTTTTTT
15,TRBV29-1,TRBJ1-2,TRBD1,.,CSVKKRTGTGYGYTF,TGCAGCGTTAAGAAGAGAACCGGGACAGGGTATGGCTACACCTTC
17,TRBV6-6,TRBJ1-1,TRBD1,.,CASSPPTGEARSTEAFF,TGTGCCAGCAGTCCGCCGACAGGGGAGGCCCGTAGCACTGAAGCTTTCTTT
15,TRBV6-2/TRBV6-3,TRBJ2-6,.,.,CASSPENSGANVLTF,TGTGCCAGCAGTCCGGAGAATTCTGGGGCCAACGTCCTGACTTTC
16,TRBV4-2,TRBJ2-5,TRBD2,.,CASSRGLAGRQETQYF,TGTGCCAGCAGCCGGGGACTAGCGGGACGCCAAGAGACCCAGTACTTC
16,TRBV18,TRBJ1-6,.,few,CASSPSTDRSGSPLHF,TGTGCCAGCTCACCCTCTACTGACAGGTCTGGTTCACCCCTCCACTTT
16,TRBV7-2,TRBJ2-1,TRBD2,.,CASSLRTSGYYNEQFF,TGTGCCAGCAGCCTGAGGACTAGCGGGTACTACAATGAGCAGTTCTTC
16,TRBV6-1,TRBJ1-6,TRBD1,once,CASSVTWGQGSSPLHF,TGTGCCAGCAGTGTAACGTGGGGACAGGGTTCTTCACCCCTCCACTTT
15,TRBV3-1/TRBV3-2,TRBJ2-1,TRBD1,.,CASSLRPTGKGEQFF,TGTGCCAGCAGCCTGCGACCGACAGGGAAGGGTGAGCAGTTCTTC
14,TRBV5-8,TRBJ2-1,.,.,CASSLSSSYNEQFF,TGTGCCAGCAGCTTGAGTAGCTCCTACAATGAGCAGTTCTTC
12,TRBV27,TRBJ2-5,.,.,CASRTIGGTQYF,TGTGCCAGCAGAACCATAGGAGGGACCCAGTACTTC
15,TRBV11-2,TRBJ1-5,.,.,CASSLEAAGRQPQHF,TGTGCCAGCAGCTTAGAGGCGGCAGGGCGACAGCCCCAGCATTTT
16,TRBV28,TRBJ2-2,.,.,CASSFSDRRNTGELFF,TGTGCCAGCAGTTTTTCGGACAGACGGAACACCGGGGAGCTGTTTTTT
16,TRBV10-3,TRBJ2-2,.,.,CAISELQGSNTGELFF,TGTGCCATCAGTGAGCTACAGGGATCGAACACCGGGGAGCTGTTTTTT
15,TRBV3-1/TRBV3-2,TRBJ2-1,.,.,CASSPFREFGNEQFF,TGTGCCAGCAGCCCCTTTCGGGAGTTTGGCAATGAGCAGTTCTTC
12,TRBV5-6,TRBJ2-1,.,.,CASRGADNEQFF,TGTGCCAGCAGGGGGGCGGACAATGAGCAGTTCTTC
15,TRBV6-1,TRBJ2-3,.,.,CASSETVGYTDTQYF,TGTGCCAGCAGTGAGACAGTTGGATACACAGATACGCAGTATTTT
13,TRBV2,TRBJ2-2,.,once,CASEATSGGELFF,TGTGCCAGCGAGGCTACCTCGGGCGGGGAGCTGTTTTTT